This T cell receptor beta chain was profiled in a study of memory CD8 T cells in hepatitis C reinfection. Study overall: Chronic HCV followed reinfection in a couple of donors who cleared primary infection.

Assay: immunoSEQ multiplex PCR; the TCRdb copy retains only in-frame clones and omits some. The sample consists of some 46,000 clones, 80% to 90% of them appearing once. The V gene's germline CDR1 is MDHEN and CDR2 SYDVKM. The CDR3 has 15 amino acids. V dropped 5 bases and J dropped 4 bases, with 15 bases sitting between them. Described time point: late/post reinfection, 12 to 24 weeks after detection. TCR sequencing was done directly ex vivo on sorted cells, without expansion in vitro. People who inject drugs from Montreal's HEPCO study were the donors. The rearrangement uses TRBV28 and TRBJ2-1; possible D gene TRBD2, 6 bases. The clonotype comes from a man between 18 and 29 years old with hepatitis C virus infection. Sequencing was carried out using naive CD8+ T cells sorted from blood. The CDR3 nucleotides read TGTGCCAGCAGTCTATTGATGGCGGGATACAATGAGCAGTTCTTC. It specifies CASSLLMAGYNEQFF.